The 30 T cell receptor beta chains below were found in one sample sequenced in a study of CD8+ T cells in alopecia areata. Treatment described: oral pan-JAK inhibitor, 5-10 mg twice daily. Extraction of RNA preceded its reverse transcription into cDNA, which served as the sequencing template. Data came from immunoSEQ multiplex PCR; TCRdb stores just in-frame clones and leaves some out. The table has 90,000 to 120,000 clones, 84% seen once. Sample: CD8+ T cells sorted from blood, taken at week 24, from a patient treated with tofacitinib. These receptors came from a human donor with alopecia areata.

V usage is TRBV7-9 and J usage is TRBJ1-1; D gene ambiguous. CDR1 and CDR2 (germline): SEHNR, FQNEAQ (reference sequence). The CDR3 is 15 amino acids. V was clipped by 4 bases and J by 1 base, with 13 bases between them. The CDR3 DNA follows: TGTGCCAGCAGCTCATCCCAGCCAGCGAACACTGAAGCTTTCTTT. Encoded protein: CASSSSQPANTEAFF. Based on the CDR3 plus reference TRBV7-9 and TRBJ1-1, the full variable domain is DTGVSQNPRHKITKRGQNVTFRCDPISEHNRLYWYRQTLGQGPEFLTYFQNEAQLEKSRLLSDRFSAERPKGSFSTLEIQRTEQGDSAMYLCASSSSQPANTEAFFGQGTRLTVV.

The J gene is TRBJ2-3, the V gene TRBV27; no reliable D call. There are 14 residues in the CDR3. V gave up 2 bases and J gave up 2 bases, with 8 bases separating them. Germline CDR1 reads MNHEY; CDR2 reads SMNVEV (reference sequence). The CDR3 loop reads CASSLLQNTDTQYF. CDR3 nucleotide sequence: TGTGCCAGCAGTTTACTACAGAACACAGATACGCAGTATTTT.

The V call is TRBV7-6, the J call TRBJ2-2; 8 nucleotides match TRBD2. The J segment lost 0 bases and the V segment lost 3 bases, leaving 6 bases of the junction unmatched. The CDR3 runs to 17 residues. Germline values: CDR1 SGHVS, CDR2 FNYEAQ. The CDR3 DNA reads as TGTGCCAGCAGCTTCCGAGCGGGGGAGCCGAACACCGGGGAGCTGTTTTTT. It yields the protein CASSFRAGEPNTGELFF.

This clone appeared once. In nucleotides, the CDR3 is TGTGCCAGTAGTATAGGGCTTCGGAGGGACACAGATACGCAGTATTTT. Protein sequence: CASSIGLRRDTDTQYF. This rearrangement joins TRBV19 to TRBJ2-3; D might be TRBD2 (6 bases). V lost 1 base and J lost 2, with 13 bases in between. CDR3 length: 16 amino acids. Germline values: CDR1 LNHDA, CDR2 SQIVND (reference sequence).

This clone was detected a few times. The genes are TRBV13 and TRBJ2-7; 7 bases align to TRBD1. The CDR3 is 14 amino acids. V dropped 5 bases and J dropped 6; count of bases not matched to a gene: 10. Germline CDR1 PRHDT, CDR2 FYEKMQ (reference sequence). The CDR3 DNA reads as TGTGCCAGCAGCACCGAGACAGGGCGGGCCGAGCAGTACTTC. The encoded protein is CASSTETGRAEQYF. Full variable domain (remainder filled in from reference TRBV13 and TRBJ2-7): AAGVIQSPRHLIKEKRETATLKCYPIPRHDTVYWYQQGPGQDPQFLISFYEKMQSDKGSIPDRFSAQQFSDYHSELNMSSLELGDSALYFCASSTETGRAEQYFGPGTRLTVT.

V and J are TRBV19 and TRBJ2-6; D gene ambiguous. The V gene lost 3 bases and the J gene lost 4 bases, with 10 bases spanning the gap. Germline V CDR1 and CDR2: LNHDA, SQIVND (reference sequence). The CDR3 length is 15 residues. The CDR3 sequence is CASSIQVLGANVLTF. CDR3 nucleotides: TGTGCCAGTAGTATTCAAGTTCTGGGGGCCAACGTCCTGACTTTC.

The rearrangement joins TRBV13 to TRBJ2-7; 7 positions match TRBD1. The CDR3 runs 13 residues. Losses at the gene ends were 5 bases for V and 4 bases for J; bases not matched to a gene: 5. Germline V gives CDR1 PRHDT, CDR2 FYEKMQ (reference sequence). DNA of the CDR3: TGTGCCAGCAGCATCGACAGGGTGTACGAGCAGTACTTC. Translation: CASSIDRVYEQYF.

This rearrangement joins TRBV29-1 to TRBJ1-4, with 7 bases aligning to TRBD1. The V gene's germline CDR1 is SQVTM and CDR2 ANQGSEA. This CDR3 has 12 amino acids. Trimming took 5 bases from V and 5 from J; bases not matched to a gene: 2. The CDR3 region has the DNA TGCAGCGTTCCGGGACAGAATGAAAAACTGTTTTTT. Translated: CSVPGQNEKLFF.

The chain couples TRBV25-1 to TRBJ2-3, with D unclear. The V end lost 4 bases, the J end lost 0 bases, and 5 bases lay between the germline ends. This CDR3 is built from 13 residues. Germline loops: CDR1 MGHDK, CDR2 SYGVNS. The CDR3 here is CASSGQSTDTQYF. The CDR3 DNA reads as TGTGCCAGCAGTGGTCAAAGCACAGATACGCAGTATTTT.

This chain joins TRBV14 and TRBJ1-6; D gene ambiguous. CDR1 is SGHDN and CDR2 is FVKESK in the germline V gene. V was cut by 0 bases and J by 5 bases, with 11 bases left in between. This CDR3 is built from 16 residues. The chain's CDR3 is CASSQDLVGDNSPLHF. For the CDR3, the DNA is TGTGCCAGCAGCCAAGATCTAGTCGGAGATAATTCACCCCTCCACTTT.

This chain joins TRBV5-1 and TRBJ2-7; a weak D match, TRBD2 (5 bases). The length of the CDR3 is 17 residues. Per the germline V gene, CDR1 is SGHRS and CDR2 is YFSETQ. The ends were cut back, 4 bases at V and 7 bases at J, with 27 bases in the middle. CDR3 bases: TGCGCCAGCAGCCTTTGGCCCGCCGATGGGGTAGGAGGTGAGCAGTACTTC. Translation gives CASSLWPADGVGGEQYF.

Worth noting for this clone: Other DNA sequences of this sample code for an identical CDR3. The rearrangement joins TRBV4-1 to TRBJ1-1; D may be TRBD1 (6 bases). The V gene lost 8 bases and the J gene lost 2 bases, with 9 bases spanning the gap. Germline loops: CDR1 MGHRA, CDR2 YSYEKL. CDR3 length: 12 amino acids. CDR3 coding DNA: TGCGCCAGCTCACAGGGAAACACTGAAGCTTTCTTT. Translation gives CASSQGNTEAFF.

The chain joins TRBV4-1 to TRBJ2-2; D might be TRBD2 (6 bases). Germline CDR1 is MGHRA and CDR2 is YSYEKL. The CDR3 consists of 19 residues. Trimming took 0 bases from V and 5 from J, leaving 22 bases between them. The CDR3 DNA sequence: TGCGCCAGCAGCCAAGATTCGAGTGTTGTGGCGGGGCGGACCGGGGAGCTGTTTTTT. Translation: CASSQDSSVVAGRTGELFF.

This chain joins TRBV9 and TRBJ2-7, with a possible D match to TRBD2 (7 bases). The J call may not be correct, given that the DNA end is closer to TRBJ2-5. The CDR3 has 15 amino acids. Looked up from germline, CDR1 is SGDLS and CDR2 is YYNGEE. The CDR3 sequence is CASSVGGGALETQYF. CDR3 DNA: TGTGCCAGCAGCGTAGGTGGGGGGGCCCTGGAGACCCAGTACTTC.

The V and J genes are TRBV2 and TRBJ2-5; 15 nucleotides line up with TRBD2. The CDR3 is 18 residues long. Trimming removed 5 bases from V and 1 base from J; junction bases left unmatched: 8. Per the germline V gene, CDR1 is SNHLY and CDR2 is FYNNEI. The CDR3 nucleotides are TGTGCCAGCAGTCCCCGGACTAGCGGGGGGGCGGCCCAAGAGACCCAGTACTTC. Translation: CASSPRTSGGAAQETQYF.

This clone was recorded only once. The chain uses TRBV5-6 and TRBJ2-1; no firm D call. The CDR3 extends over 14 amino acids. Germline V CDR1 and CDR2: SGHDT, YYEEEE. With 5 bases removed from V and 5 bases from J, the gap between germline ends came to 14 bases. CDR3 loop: CASSLLQGNNEQFF. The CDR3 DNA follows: TGTGCCAGCAGTCTACTCCAAGGGAACAATGAGCAGTTCTTC.

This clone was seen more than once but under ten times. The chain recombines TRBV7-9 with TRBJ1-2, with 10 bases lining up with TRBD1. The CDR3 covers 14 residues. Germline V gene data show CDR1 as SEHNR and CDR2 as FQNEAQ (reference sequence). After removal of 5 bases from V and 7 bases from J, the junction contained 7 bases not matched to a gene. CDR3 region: CASSPSTGGAGYTF. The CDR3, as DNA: TGTGCCAGCAGCCCATCGACAGGGGGCGCTGGCTACACCTTC.

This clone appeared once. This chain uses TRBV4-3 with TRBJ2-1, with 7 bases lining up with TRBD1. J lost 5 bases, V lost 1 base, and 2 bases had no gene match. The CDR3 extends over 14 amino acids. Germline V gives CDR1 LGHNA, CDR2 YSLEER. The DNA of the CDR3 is TGCGCCAGCAGCCAAGGACAGGGAAACAATGAGCAGTTCTTC. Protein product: CASSQGQGNNEQFF.

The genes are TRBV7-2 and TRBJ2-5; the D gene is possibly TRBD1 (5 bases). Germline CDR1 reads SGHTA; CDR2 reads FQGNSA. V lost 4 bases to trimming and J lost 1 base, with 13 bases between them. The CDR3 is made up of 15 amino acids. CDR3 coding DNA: TGTGCCAGCAGCTCTCCGACAGAATTCCAAGAGACCCAGTACTTC. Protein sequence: CASSSPTEFQETQYF.

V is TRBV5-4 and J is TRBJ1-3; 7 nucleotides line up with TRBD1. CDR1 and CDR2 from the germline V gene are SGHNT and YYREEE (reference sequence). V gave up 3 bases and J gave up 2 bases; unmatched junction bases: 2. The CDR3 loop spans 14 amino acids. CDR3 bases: TGTGCCAGCAGCTCACAGGGGACTGGAAACACCATATATTTT. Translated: CASSSQGTGNTIYF.

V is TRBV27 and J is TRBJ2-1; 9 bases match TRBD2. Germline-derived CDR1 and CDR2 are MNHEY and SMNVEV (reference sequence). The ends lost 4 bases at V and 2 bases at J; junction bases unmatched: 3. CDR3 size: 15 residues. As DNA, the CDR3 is TGTGCCAGCAGTTCAATAGCGGGGGCCTACAATGAGCAGTTCTTC. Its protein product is CASSSIAGAYNEQFF.

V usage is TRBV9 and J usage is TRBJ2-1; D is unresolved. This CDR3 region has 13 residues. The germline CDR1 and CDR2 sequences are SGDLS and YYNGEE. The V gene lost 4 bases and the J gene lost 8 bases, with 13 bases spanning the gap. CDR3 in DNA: TGTGCCAGCAGCCCCGAGTTACGGGATGAGCAGTTCTTC. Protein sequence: CASSPELRDEQFF. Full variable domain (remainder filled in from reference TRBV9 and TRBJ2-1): DSGVTQTPKHLITATGQRVTLRCSPRSGDLSVYWYQQSLDQGLQFLIQYYNGEERAKGNILERFSAQQFPDLHSELNLSSLELGDSALYFCASSPELRDEQFFGPGTRLTVL.

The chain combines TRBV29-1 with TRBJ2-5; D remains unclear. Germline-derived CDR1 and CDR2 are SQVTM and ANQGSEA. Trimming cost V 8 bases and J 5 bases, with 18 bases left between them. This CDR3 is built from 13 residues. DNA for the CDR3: TGCAGCTACGGCGATCCGCGGCTGGAGACCCAGTACTTC. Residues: CSYGDPRLETQYF.

The CDR3 reads CASSFGRGTEAFF. The CDR3 coding sequence is TGTGCCAGCAGTTTCGGTAGAGGGACTGAAGCTTTCTTT. The genes are TRBV27 and TRBJ1-1; D unclear. This CDR3 spans 13 amino acids. Trimming removed 3 bases at V and 5 bases at J, with 10 bases between. Per the germline V gene, CDR1 is MNHEY and CDR2 is SMNVEV (reference sequence).

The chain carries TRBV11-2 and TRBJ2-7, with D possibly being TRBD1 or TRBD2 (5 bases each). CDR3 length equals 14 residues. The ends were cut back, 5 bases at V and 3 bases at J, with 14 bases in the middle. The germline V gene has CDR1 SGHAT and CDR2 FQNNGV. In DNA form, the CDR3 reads TGTGCCAGCAGCCGCCTCCGGGGCTACTACGAGCAGTACTTC. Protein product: CASSRLRGYYEQYF.

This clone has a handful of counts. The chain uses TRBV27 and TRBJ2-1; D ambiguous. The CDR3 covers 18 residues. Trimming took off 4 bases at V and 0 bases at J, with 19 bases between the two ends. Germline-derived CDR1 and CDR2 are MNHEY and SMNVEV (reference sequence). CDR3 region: CASSYLGSGHSSYNEQFF. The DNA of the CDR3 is TGTGCCAGCAGTTACTTAGGATCCGGCCACAGCTCCTACAATGAGCAGTTCTTC.

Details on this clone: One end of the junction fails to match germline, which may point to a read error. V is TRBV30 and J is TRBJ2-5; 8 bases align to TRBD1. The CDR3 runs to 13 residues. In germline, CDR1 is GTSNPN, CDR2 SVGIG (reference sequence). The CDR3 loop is CAGQGWIQGTQYF. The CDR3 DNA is TGTGCCGGACAGGGTTGGATCCAAGGGACCCAGTACTTC.

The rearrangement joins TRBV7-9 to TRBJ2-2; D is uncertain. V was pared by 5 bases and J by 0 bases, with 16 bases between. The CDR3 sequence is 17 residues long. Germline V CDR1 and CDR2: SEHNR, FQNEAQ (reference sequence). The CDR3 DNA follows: TGTGCCAGCAGCCCTACCCGCCGGCTGCCGAACACCGGGGAGCTGTTTTTT. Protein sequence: CASSPTRRLPNTGELFF.

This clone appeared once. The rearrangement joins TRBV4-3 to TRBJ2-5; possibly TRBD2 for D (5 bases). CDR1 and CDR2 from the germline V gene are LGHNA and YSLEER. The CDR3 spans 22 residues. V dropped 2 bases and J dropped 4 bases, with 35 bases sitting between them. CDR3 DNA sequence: TGCGCCAGCAGCCAAAACTCCCCCCCCCGGGGTGACCTTCCAAACCATATAGAGACCCAGTACTTC. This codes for CASSQNSPPRGDLPNHIETQYF.

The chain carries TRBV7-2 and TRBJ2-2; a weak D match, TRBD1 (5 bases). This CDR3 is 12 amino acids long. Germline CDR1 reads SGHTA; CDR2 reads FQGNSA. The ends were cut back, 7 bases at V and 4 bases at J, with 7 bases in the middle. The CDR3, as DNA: TGTGCCAGCATTCAGGGCACCGGGGAGCTGTTTTTT. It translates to CASIQGTGELFF.